This T cell receptor beta chain was sequenced during a study of shared clonotypes between healthy human individuals. Positive CCR7 selection of CD45RO-negative cells yielded the naive CD8 cells, and terminally differentiated effector memory CD45RA+ cells were excluded. Replicate PCRs for sorted subsets used about 200 ng DNA; this equaled about 30,000 T cell genomes. Method: immunoSEQ multiplex PCR; TCRdb's copy keeps in-frame clones and lacks some. The repertoire includes just over 2,000,000 clones, roughly 95% of them detected once, and roughly 1% sits in the top ten. Germline CDR1 MGHRA, CDR2 YSYEKL. The CDR3 sequence is 15 residues long. With V trimmed by 1 base and J by 2 bases, 0 bases remained unmatched. General study points: It was only blood that was sampled, and tissue repertoires likely differ. Memory subsets had estimated richness that was generally smaller than that of naive subsets. Of the naive CD4 clonotypes, around 5.2% were shared across several donors.

The sample holds a few counts of this clone. The antigen is unknown. This CDR3 is also generated by other DNA sequences in the sample. The sample taken for sequencing was naive CD8+ T cells sorted from blood. The TCR comes from a man aged 18 to 30 in good health. J is TRBJ2-7 and V is TRBV4-1; TRBD2 aligns across 12 bases. For the CDR3, the DNA is TGCGCCAGCAGCCAAGGACTAGCGGGAGCCTACGAGCAGTACTTC. Translation: CASSQGLAGAYEQYF.